This passage covers 31 T cell receptor beta chains from one sample sequenced in a study of blood T cell repertoires in COVID-19. Assay used: immunoSEQ multiplex PCR; TCRdb lists only in-frame clones, some missing. The table includes roughly 250,000 clones, about 89% detected once. The specimen sequenced was peripheral blood. These receptors were obtained from a man aged 30 to 39 with acute or convalescent COVID-19.

J is TRBJ1-3 and V is TRBV19, with D unclear. The germline V and J ends were trimmed by 3 bases and 4 bases, with 13 bases remaining between them. The CDR3 contains 15 residues. Germline V gives CDR1 LNHDA, CDR2 SQIVND (reference sequence). The CDR3 reads CASSIHRVSGNTIYF. The CDR3 DNA follows: TGTGCCAGTAGTATCCACCGGGTCTCAGGAAACACCATATATTTT.

The chain combines TRBV4-1 with TRBJ2-3; TRBD1 might be the D (5 bases). V gave up 0 bases and J gave up 13 bases, with 17 bases separating them. Germline CDR1 MGHRA, CDR2 YSYEKL. The CDR3 totals 14 residues. The CDR3 DNA is TGCGCCAGCAGCCAAGATCGTGGGGCAGAAGGGGAGTATTTT. Encoded protein: CASSQDRGAEGEYF.

This clone was seen a few times. This chain links TRBV18 with TRBJ2-6; no firm D call. The CDR3 has 16 amino acids. Trimming took off 4 bases at V and 0 bases at J, with 10 bases between the two ends. The germline V gene has CDR1 KGHSH and CDR2 LQKENI. The CDR3 DNA is TGTGCCAGCTCACGGCAGGCGAGCTCTGGGGCCAACGTCCTGACTTTC. Amino acid sequence: CASSRQASSGANVLTF.

The rearrangement joins TRBV19 to TRBJ1-6; 8 bases line up with TRBD1. Losses at the gene ends were 6 bases for V and 4 bases for J; bases not matched to a gene: 8. Per the germline V gene, CDR1 is LNHDA and CDR2 is SQIVND (reference sequence). The CDR3 consists of 16 residues. Here the CDR3 DNA reads TGTGCCAGTAGCTTTTCAGGGGGCGCGTATAATTCACCCCTCCACTTT. It codes for CASSFSGGAYNSPLHF.

The V call is TRBV3-1 (or the pseudogene TRBV3-2), the J call TRBJ2-4; D unresolved. This CDR3 has 17 amino acids. Germline V gene data show CDR1 as LGHDT and CDR2 as YNNKEL (reference sequence). Trimming cost V 3 bases and J 2 bases, with 17 bases left between them. In nucleotides, the CDR3 is TGTGCCAGCAGCCACCCAGGCTTAGGCGTCTCCAAAAACATTCAGTACTTC. It yields the protein CASSHPGLGVSKNIQYF.

The chain joins TRBV28 to TRBJ1-4; possible D gene TRBD1, 6 bases. The V gene's germline CDR1 is MDHEN and CDR2 SYDVKM. Trimming removed 3 bases at V and 8 bases at J, with 10 bases between. There are 13 residues in the CDR3. CDR3: CASSLGAREKLFF. The CDR3 DNA sequence: TGTGCCAGCAGTTTGGGGGCTCGGGAAAAACTGTTTTTT.

The gene calls are TRBV5-1 and TRBJ2-3; no reliable D call. The germline V gene encodes CDR1 SGHRS and CDR2 YFSETQ. This CDR3 has 12 amino acids. V was pared by 0 bases and J by 7 bases, with 6 bases between. For the CDR3, the DNA is TGCGCCAGCAGCTTGGATCAAAATACGCAGTATTTT. Protein product: CASSLDQNTQYF.

The chain employs TRBV7-9 and TRBJ1-1; D possibly corresponds to TRBD1 (6 bases). With 3 bases removed from V and 5 bases from J, the gap between germline ends came to 13 bases. This CDR3 spans 14 amino acids. CDR1 is SEHNR and CDR2 is FQNEAQ in the germline V gene (reference sequence). The chain's CDR3 is CASSFYREGTEAFF. The CDR3 DNA reads TGTGCCAGCAGCTTTTACAGGGAAGGGACTGAAGCTTTCTTT.

This clone was counted a few times. The V gene is TRBV10-2, the J gene TRBJ2-3; 15 bases fit TRBD2. Germline CDR1 is WSHSY and CDR2 is SAAADI. Germline trimming cut 7 bases from V and 3 bases from J; bases unmatched to any gene: 8. The CDR3 is made up of 17 amino acids. In DNA, the CDR3 is TGCGCCAGCAAGGAAGGGACTAGCGGGGGGAAGACAGATACGCAGTATTTT. It codes for CASKEGTSGGKTDTQYF.

Details on this clone: The junction and the germline gene differ at one end; a read error may be behind it. The chain recombines TRBV15 with TRBJ2-4; TRBD1 aligns across 7 bases. Germline assignment: CDR1 LNHNV and CDR2 YYDKDF (reference sequence). The CDR3 is made up of 14 amino acids. The CDR3 nucleotides are TGTGCCACCGGAACCGGGACAGCCGAAAACATTCAGTACTTC. Translation: CATGTGTAENIQYF. Full variable domain (outside the CDR3, taken from reference TRBV15 and TRBJ2-4): DAMVIQNPRYQVTQFGKPVTLSCSQTLNHNVMYWYQQKSSQAPKLLFHYYDKDFNNEADTPDNFQSRRPNTSFCFLDIRSPGLGDTAMYLCATGTGTAENIQYFGAGTRLSVL.

Of note for this clone: The junction departs from germline at one end; a sequencing error may be responsible. J is TRBJ1-1 and V is TRBV5-4, with a tentative D call TRBD1 (5 bases). CDR3 length equals 12 residues. CDR1 is SGHNT, CDR2 YYREEE, per germline (reference sequence). The CDR3 nucleotides read TGTGCCAGCAGCGTCCGGGACGATCGGGGGAACTTT. Translating it yields CASSVRDDRGNF.

The chain links TRBV5-1 to TRBJ1-1; a weak D match, TRBD1 (6 bases). This CDR3 has 14 amino acids. The germline V gene encodes CDR1 SGHRS and CDR2 YFSETQ. The V end was cut by 4 bases, the J end by 1 base, with 11 bases between. The CDR3 DNA sequence: TGCGCCAGCAGCACAGGACAGCCGAACACTGAAGCTTTCTTT. This gives the protein CASSTGQPNTEAFF.

The rearrangement links TRBV5-5 to TRBJ2-5; tentative D call: TRBD1 (5 bases). Trimming removed 2 bases at V and 4 bases at J, with 9 bases between. Germline V gives CDR1 SGHKS, CDR2 YYEKEE (reference sequence). The CDR3 runs 13 residues. The CDR3 bases are TGTGCCAGCAGCTTTGATAGGGGAGAGACCCAGTACTTC. It codes for CASSFDRGETQYF. The full variable domain, its missing parts supplied by reference TRBV5-5 and TRBJ2-5, is DAGVTQSPTHLIKTRGQQVTLRCSPISGHKSVSWYQQVLGQGPQFIFQYYEKEERGRGNFPDRFSARQFPNYSSELNVNALLLGDSALYLCASSFDRGETQYFGPGTRLLVL.

This chain connects TRBV7-8 to TRBJ2-5, with 9 bases aligning to TRBD2. J lost 13 bases, V lost 5 bases, and 5 bases had no gene match. This CDR3 is 11 amino acids long. Germline V CDR1 and CDR2: SGHVS, FQNEAQ. CDR3 sequence reads: CASSDRLAAYF. DNA of the CDR3: TGTGCCAGCAGCGATAGACTAGCGGCGTACTTC.

The J gene is TRBJ1-1, the V gene TRBV4-1; 7 nucleotides match TRBD1. There are 16 residues in the CDR3. The trim removed 2 bases at V and 0 bases at J, leaving 6 bases unmatched. Germline CDR1 is MGHRA and CDR2 is YSYEKL. The CDR3 here is CASSQPDRDMNTEAFF. The CDR3 nucleotides are TGCGCCAGCAGCCAACCCGACAGGGATATGAACACTGAAGCTTTCTTT.

This chain links TRBV9 with TRBJ2-2, with unresolved D. Looked up from germline, CDR1 is SGDLS and CDR2 is YYNGEE. Deletions cut 2 bases from V and 4 bases from J, with 12 bases between. The CDR3 is 15 amino acids. DNA of the CDR3: TGTGCCAGCAGCGTTTCCAGTGCAGGCACCGGGGAGCTGTTTTTT. Protein product: CASSVSSAGTGELFF.

The chain couples TRBV15 to TRBJ1-2; perhaps TRBD1 as D (6 bases). CDR1 LNHNV and CDR2 YYDKDF come from the germline V gene (reference sequence). CDR3 length: 12 residues. Deletions cut 3 bases from V and 4 bases from J, with 6 bases between. The CDR3 sequence: CATSRDSYGYTF. DNA for the CDR3: TGTGCCACCAGCAGGGACAGCTATGGCTACACCTTC.

Here the CDR3 reads CASSEARQTGYTF. CDR3 nucleotides: TGTGCCAGCAGTGAAGCGAGACAAACTGGCTACACCTTC. The chain recombines TRBV6-1 with TRBJ1-2; D is uncertain. Trimming stripped 0 bases from V and 7 bases from J, with 9 bases between. This CDR3 comprises 13 residues. Germline CDR1 and CDR2: MNHNS and SASEGT.

J is TRBJ2-1 and V is TRBV25-1, with TRBD2 matching 7 bases. Germline loops: CDR1 MGHDK, CDR2 SYGVNS. Germline trimming cut 1 base from V and 4 bases from J; bases unmatched to any gene: 10. The CDR3 covers 17 residues. The CDR3 DNA sequence: TGTGCCAGCAGTGAATCGTCGAGCGGGGTGCTGTACAATGAGCAGTTCTTC. As protein: CASSESSSGVLYNEQFF.

V and J are TRBV27 and TRBJ1-1, with TRBD1 matching over 8 bases. V shed 8 bases and J 3 bases; nucleotides not matched to a gene: 5. In germline, CDR1 is MNHEY, CDR2 SMNVEV (reference sequence). This CDR3 is 13 amino acids long. CDR3 nucleotide sequence: TGTGCCAGCCAGGGGGCCCCCGACACTGAAGCTTTCTTT. Residues: CASQGAPDTEAFF.

This clone was observed once. The gene calls are TRBV5-4 and TRBJ1-6, with D unclear. CDR3 length: 15 amino acids. Trimming removed 4 bases from V and 10 bases from J, with 18 bases in between. CDR1 and CDR2 from the germline V gene are SGHNT and YYREEE (reference sequence). The DNA for the CDR3 is TGTGCCAGCAGCCGCTACAGACAAATGACCTCACCCCTCCACTTT. Its translation: CASSRYRQMTSPLHF.

The genes are TRBV27 and TRBJ1-1; 7 bases line up with TRBD1. There are 16 residues in the CDR3. Germline V lookup: CDR1 MNHEY, CDR2 SMNVEV (reference sequence). Trimming took 5 bases from V and 1 from J; bases not matched to a gene: 10. In nucleotides, the CDR3 is TGTGCCAGCAGTACGGACAGGTTCTCCCCGAACACTGAAGCTTTCTTT. It yields the protein CASSTDRFSPNTEAFF.

The V and J genes are TRBV3-1 (or the pseudogene TRBV3-2) and TRBJ1-1; 11 nucleotides align to TRBD1. Looked up from germline, CDR1 is LGHDT and CDR2 is YNNKEL (reference sequence). This CDR3 is built from 15 residues. V shed 6 bases and J 4 bases; nucleotides not matched to a gene: 7. The CDR3 protein is CASSWTGGFGTEAFF. The CDR3, as DNA: TGTGCCAGCAGTTGGACAGGGGGCTTTGGCACTGAAGCTTTCTTT.

The chain joins TRBV6-4 to TRBJ1-3, with 7 bases that match TRBD1. CDR3 length: 15 amino acids. Per the germline V gene, CDR1 is MRHNA and CDR2 is SNTAGT. Trimming took 6 bases from V and 3 from J; bases not matched to a gene: 8. This CDR3 is CASRLTGLNGNTIYF. The CDR3 DNA is TGTGCCAGCAGACTGACAGGGTTGAATGGAAACACCATATATTTT.

CDR3 bases: TGTGCCAGCAGTTTCCTAGGGACAGGGACCTCCCCTGAGCAGTTCTTC. This encodes CASSFLGTGTSPEQFF. This chain joins TRBV27 and TRBJ2-1; 9 bases agree with TRBD1. The germline gives CDR1 MNHEY, CDR2 SMNVEV (reference sequence). Unmatched junction bases numbered 12, after V lost 3 bases and J lost 9 bases. The CDR3 totals 16 residues.

Only one count was recorded for this clone. The rearrangement links TRBV4-1 to TRBJ1-4; D remains ambiguous. Trimming cost V 4 bases and J 0 bases, with 12 bases left between them. The CDR3 has 16 residues. Germline V gives CDR1 MGHRA, CDR2 YSYEKL. CDR3 sequence (DNA): TGCGCCAGCAGCCCCTACAACAGTGCAACTAATGAAAAACTGTTTTTT. This gives the protein CASSPYNSATNEKLFF.

The rearrangement uses TRBV9 and TRBJ1-6; weak D call: TRBD1 (6 bases). The CDR3 length is 13 residues. Trimming took off 3 bases at V and 9 bases at J, with 10 bases between the two ends. Germline-derived CDR1 and CDR2 are SGDLS and YYNGEE. CDR3 in amino acids: CASSALGGSPLHF. CDR3 DNA: TGTGCCAGCAGCGCCTTAGGGGGTTCACCCCTCCACTTT.

This chain uses TRBV27 with TRBJ2-1, with D unresolved. The length of the CDR3 is 13 residues. The V end was cut by 6 bases, the J end by 9 bases, with 15 bases between. Germline V gene data show CDR1 as MNHEY and CDR2 as SMNVEV (reference sequence). CDR3 amino acids: CASSPNLWAEQFF. In DNA form, the CDR3 reads TGTGCCAGCAGCCCTAATTTGTGGGCTGAGCAGTTCTTC.

The CDR3 protein is CASRMRAGIGAFF. In DNA, the CDR3 is TGTGCCAGCAGGATGAGAGCGGGGATAGGAGCTTTCTTT. The chain carries TRBV27 and TRBJ1-1; D not certain. The CDR3 sequence is 13 residues long. Germline CDR1 and CDR2: MNHEY and SMNVEV (reference sequence). V was clipped by 6 bases and J by 10 bases, with 18 bases between them.

The V and J genes are TRBV6-5 and TRBJ2-1; 10 bases agree with TRBD1. CDR1 is MNHEY and CDR2 is SVGAGI in the germline V gene. V was pared by 6 bases and J by 9 bases, with 11 bases of the junction left unmatched. The CDR3 is 15 amino acids. For the CDR3, the DNA is TGTGCCAGCAGCCCCCTCAGGGGACAGGGGACTGAGCAGTTCTTC. It encodes CASSPLRGQGTEQFF.

The V gene is TRBV5-1, the J gene TRBJ2-5; 7 positions match TRBD1. The CDR3 totals 14 residues. Unmatched junction bases numbered 5, after V lost 4 bases and J lost 2 bases. CDR1 SGHRS and CDR2 YFSETQ come from the germline V gene. The DNA of the CDR3 is TGCGCCAGCAGCGTGGGACAGCCGCAAGAGACCCAGTACTTC. It codes for CASSVGQPQETQYF.